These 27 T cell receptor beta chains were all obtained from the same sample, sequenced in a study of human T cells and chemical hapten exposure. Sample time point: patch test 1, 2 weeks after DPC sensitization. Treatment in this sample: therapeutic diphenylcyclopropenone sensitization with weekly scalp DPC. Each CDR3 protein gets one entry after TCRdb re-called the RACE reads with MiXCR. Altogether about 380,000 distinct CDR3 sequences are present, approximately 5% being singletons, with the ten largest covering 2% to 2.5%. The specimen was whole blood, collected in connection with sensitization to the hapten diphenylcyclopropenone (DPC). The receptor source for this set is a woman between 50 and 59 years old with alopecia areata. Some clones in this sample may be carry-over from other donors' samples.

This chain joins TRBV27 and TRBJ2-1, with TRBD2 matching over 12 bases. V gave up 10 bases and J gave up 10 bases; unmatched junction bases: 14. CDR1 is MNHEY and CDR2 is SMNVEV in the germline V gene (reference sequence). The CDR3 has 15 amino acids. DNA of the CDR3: TGTGCCACCTCTTCTGGACTAGCGGGACGAGACGAGCAGTTCTTC. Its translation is CATSSGLAGRDEQFF.

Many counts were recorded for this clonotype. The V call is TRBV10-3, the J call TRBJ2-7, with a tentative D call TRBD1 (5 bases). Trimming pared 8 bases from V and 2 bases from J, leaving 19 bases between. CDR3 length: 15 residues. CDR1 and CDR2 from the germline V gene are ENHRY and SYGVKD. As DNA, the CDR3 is TGTGCCATCGGAGAAAGGTCGCAGGGCCCCTACGAGCAGTACTTC. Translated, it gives CAIGERSQGPYEQYF.

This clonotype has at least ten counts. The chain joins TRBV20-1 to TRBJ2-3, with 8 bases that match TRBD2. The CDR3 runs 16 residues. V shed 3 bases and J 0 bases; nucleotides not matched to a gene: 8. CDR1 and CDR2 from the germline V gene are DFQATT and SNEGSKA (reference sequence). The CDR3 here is CSASSMPSGSTDTQYF. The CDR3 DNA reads TGCAGTGCTAGCTCCATGCCTAGCGGGAGCACAGATACGCAGTATTTT.

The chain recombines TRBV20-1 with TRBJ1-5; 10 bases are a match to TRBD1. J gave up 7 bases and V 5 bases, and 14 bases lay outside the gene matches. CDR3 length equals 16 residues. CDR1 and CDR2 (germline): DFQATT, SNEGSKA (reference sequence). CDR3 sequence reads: CSAPPPRQGAIQPQHF. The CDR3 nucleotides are TGCAGTGCTCCCCCCCCTCGACAGGGGGCAATACAGCCCCAGCATTTT.

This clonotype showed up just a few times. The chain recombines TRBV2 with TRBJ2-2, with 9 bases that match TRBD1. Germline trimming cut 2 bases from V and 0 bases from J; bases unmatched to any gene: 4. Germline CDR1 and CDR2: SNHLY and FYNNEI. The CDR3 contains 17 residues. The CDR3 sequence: CASSEWTGEPNTGELFF. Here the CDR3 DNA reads TGTGCCAGCAGTGAATGGACAGGGGAGCCGAACACCGGGGAGCTGTTTTTT.

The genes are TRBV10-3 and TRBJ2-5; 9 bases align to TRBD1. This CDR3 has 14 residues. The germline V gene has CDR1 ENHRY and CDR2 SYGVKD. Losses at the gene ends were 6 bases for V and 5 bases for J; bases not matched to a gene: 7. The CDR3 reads CAIREDRGGETQYF. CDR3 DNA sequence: TGTGCCATCAGAGAGGACAGGGGAGGGGAGACCCAGTACTTC.

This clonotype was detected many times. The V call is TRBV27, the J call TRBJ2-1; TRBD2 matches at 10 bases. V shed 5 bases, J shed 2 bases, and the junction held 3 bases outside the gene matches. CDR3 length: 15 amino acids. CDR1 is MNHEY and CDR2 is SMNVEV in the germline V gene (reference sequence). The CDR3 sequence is CASSPAGGPYNEQFF. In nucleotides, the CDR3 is TGTGCCAGCAGTCCAGCGGGAGGGCCCTACAATGAGCAGTTCTTC.

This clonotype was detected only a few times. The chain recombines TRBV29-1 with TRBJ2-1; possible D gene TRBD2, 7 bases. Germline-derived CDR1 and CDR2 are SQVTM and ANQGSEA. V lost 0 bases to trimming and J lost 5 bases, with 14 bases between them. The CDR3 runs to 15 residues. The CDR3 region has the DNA TGCAGCGTTGAAGACGCGGGGAGGGGGGACAATGAGCAGTTCTTC. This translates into CSVEDAGRGDNEQFF.

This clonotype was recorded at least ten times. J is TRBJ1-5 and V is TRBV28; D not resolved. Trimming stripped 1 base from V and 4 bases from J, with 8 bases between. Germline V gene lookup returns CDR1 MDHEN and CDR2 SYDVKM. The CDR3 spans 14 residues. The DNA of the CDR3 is TGTGCCAGCAGTTTATCGGCCTCTAATCAGCCCCAGCATTTT. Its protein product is CASSLSASNQPQHF. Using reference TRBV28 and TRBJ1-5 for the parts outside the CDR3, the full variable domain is DVKVTQSSRYLVKRTGEKVFLECVQDMDHENMFWYRQDPGLGLRLIYFSYDVKMKEKGDIPEGYSVSREKKERFSLILESASTNQTSMYLCASSLSASNQPQHFGDGTRLSIL.

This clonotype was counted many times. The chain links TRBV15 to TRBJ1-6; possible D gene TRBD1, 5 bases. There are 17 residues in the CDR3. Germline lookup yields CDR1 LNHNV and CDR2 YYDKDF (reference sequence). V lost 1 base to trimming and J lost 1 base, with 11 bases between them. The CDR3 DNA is TGTGCCACCAGCAGAGGACTCGGGGGGTCCTATAATTCACCCCTCCACTTT. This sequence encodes CATSRGLGGSYNSPLHF.

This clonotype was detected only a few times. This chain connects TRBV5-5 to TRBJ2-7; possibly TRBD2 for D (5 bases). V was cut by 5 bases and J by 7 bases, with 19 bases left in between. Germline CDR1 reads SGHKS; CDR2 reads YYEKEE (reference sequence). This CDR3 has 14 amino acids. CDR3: CASSSRALSGEQYF. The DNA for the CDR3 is TGTGCCAGCAGTTCCCGGGCCCTATCGGGGGAGCAGTACTTC.

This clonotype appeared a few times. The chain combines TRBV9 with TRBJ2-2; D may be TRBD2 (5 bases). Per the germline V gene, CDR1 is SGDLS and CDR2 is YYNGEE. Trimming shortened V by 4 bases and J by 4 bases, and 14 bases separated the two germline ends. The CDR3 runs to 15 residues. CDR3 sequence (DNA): TGTGCCAGCAGCTTAGAGGGCAGGATCACCGGGGAGCTGTTTTTT. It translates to CASSLEGRITGELFF.

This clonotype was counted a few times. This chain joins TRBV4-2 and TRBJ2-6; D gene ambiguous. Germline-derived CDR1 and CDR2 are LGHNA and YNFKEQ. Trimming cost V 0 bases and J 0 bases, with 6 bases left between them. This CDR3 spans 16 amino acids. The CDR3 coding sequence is TGTGCCAGCAGCCAAGAGGGAAGCTCTGGGGCCAACGTCCTGACTTTC. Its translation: CASSQEGSSGANVLTF.

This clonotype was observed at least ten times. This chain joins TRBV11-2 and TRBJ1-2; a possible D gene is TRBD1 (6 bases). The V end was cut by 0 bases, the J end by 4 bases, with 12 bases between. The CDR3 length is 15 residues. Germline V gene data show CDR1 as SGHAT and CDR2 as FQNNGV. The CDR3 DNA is TGTGCCAGCAGCTTAGATCAGGGGCCCACCTATGGCTACACCTTC. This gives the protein CASSLDQGPTYGYTF. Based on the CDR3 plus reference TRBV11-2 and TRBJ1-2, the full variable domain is EAGVAQSPRYKIIEKRQSVAFWCNPISGHATLYWYQQILGQGPKLLIQFQNNGVVDDSQLPKDRFSAERLKGVDSTLKIQPAKLEDSAVYLCASSLDQGPTYGYTFGSGTRLTVV.

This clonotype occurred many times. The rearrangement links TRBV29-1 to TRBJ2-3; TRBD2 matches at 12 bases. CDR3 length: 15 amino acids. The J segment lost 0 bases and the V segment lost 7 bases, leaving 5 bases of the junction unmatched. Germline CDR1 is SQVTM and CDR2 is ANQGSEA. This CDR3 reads CSAKGLAGSTDTQYF. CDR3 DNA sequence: TGCAGCGCTAAAGGACTAGCGGGGAGCACAGATACGCAGTATTTT.

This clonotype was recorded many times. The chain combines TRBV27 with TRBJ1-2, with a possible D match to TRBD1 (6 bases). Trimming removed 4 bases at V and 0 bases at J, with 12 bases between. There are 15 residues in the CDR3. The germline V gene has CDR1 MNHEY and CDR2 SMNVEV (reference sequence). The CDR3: CASSSPDSPNYGYTF. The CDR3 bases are TGTGCCAGCAGTTCCCCGGACAGCCCTAACTATGGCTACACCTTC.

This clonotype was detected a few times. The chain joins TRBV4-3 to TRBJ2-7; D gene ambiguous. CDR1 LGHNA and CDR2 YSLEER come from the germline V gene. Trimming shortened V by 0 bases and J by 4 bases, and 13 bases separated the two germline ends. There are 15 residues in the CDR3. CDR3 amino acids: CASSQDNQYFYEQYF. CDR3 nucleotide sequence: TGCGCCAGCAGCCAAGATAACCAGTACTTTTACGAGCAGTACTTC.

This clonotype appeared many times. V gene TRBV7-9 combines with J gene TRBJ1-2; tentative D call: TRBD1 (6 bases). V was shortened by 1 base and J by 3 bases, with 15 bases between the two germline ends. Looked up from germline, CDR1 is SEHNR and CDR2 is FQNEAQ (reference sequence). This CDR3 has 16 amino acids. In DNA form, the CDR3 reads TGTGCCAGCAGCTTAGGGGGCGGACAGTCATACTATGGCTACACCTTC. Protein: CASSLGGGQSYYGYTF. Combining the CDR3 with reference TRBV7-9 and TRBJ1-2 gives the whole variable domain DTGVSQNPRHKITKRGQNVTFRCDPISEHNRLYWYRQTLGQGPEFLTYFQNEAQLEKSRLLSDRFSAERPKGSFSTLEIQRTEQGDSAMYLCASSLGGGQSYYGYTFGSGTRLTVV.

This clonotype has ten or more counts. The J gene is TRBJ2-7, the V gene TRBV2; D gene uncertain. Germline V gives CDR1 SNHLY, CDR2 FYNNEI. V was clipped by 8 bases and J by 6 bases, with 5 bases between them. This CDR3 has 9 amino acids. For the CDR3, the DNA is TGTGCCAGCGGCCCCGAGCAGTACTTC. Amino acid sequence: CASGPEQYF. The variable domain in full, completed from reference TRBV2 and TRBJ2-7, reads EPEVTQTPSHQVTQMGQEVILRCVPISNHLYFYWYRQILGQKVEFLVSFYNNEISEKSEIFDDQFSVERPDGSNFTLKIRSTKLEDSAMYFCASGPEQYFGPGTRLTVT.

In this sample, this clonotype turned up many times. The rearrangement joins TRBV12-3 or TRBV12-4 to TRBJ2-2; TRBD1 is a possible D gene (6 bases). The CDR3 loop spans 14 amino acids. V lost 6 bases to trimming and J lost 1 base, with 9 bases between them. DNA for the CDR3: TGTGCCAGCAGGACGACAGGGAACACCGGGGAGCTGTTTTTT. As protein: CASRTTGNTGELFF.

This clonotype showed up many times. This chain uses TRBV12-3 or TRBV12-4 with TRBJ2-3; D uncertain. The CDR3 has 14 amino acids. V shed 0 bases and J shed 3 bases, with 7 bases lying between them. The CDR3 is CASSLAFGTDTQYF. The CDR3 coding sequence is TGTGCCAGCAGTTTAGCGTTCGGAACAGATACGCAGTATTTT.

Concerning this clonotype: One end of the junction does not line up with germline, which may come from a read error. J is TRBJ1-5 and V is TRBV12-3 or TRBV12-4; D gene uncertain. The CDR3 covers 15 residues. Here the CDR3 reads CASSLSQDSKQPQHF. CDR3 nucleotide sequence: TGTGCCAGCAGTTTGAGTCAGGATAGCAAGCAGCCCCAGCATTTT.

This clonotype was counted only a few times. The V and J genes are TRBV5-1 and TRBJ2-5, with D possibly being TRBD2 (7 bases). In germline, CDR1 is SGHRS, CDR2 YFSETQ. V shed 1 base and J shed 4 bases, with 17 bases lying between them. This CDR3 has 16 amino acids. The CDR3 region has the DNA TGCGCCAGCAGCTTGTCAGTGGGGGGGCCAGTAGAGACCCAGTACTTC. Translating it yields CASSLSVGGPVETQYF.

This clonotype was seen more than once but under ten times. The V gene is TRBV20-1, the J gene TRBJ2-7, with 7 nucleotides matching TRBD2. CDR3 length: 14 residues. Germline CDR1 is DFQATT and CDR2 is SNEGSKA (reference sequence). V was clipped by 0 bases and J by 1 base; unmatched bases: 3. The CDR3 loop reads CSAREPSGSYEQYF. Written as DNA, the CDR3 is TGCAGTGCTAGAGAGCCTAGCGGATCCTACGAGCAGTACTTC.

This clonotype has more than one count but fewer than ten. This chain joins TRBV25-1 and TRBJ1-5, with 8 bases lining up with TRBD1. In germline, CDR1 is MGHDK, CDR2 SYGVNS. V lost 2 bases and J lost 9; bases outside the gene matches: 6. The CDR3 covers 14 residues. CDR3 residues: CASSERTGFSPQHF. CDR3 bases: TGTGCCAGCAGTGAAAGGACAGGGTTTTCGCCCCAGCATTTT.

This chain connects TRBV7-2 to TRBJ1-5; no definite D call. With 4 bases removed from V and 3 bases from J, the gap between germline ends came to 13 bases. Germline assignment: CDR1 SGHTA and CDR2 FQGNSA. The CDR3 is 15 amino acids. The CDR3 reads CASSSQAQANQPQHF. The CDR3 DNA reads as TGTGCCAGCAGCTCCCAGGCGCAGGCCAATCAGCCCCAGCATTTT.

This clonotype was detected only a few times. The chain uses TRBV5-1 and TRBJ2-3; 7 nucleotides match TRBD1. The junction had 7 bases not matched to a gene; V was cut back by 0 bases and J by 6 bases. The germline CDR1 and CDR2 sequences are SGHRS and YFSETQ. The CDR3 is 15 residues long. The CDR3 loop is CASSLATGALDTQYF. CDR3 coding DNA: TGCGCCAGCAGCTTGGCAACAGGGGCCTTGGATACGCAGTATTTT.